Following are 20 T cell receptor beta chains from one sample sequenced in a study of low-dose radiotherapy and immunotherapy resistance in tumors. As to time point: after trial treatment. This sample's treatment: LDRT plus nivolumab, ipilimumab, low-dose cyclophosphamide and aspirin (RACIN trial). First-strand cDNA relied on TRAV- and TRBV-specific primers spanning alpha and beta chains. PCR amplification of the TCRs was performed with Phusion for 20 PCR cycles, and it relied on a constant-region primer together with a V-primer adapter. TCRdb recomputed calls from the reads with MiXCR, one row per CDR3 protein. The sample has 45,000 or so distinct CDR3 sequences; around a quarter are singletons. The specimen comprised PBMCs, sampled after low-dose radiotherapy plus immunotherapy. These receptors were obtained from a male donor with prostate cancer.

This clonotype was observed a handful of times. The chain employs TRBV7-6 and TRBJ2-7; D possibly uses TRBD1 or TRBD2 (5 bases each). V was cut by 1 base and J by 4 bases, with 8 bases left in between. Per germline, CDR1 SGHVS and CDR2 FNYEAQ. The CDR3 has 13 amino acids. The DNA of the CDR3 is TGTGCCAGCAGCTTAGGGGACCCATACGAGCAGTACTTC. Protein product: CASSLGDPYEQYF.

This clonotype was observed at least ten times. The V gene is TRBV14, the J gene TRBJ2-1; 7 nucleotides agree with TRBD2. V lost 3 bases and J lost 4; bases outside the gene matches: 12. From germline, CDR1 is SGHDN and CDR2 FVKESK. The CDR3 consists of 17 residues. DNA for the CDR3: TGTGCCAGCAGCCAGACAAGGGTAGCGGGCGAGTACAATGAGCAGTTCTTC. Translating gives CASSQTRVAGEYNEQFF.

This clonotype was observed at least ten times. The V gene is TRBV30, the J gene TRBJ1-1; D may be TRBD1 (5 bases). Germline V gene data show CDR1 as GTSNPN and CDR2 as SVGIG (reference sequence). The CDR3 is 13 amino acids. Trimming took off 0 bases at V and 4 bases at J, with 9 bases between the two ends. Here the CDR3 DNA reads TGTGCCTGGAGTGTACAGGACGGCACTGAAGCTTTCTTT. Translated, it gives CAWSVQDGTEAFF.

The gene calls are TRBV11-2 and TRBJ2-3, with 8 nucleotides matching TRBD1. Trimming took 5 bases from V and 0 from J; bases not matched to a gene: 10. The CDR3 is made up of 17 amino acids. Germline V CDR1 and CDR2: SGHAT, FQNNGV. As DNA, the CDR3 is TGTGCCAGCAGCGTCCGGGACAGGCAGACTAGCACAGATACGCAGTATTTT. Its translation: CASSVRDRQTSTDTQYF.

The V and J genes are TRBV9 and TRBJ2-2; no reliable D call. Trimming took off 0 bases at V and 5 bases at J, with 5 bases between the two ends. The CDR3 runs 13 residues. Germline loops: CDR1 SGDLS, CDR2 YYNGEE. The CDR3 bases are TGTGCCAGCAGCGTAGAGGGTACCGGGGAGCTGTTTTTT. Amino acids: CASSVEGTGELFF.

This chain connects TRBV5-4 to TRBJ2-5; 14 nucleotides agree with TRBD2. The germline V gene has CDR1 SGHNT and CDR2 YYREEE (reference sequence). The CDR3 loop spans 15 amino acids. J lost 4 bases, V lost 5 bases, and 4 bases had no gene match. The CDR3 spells CASSSGTSGGETQYF. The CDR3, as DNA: TGTGCCAGCAGTTCCGGGACTAGCGGGGGAGAGACCCAGTACTTC.

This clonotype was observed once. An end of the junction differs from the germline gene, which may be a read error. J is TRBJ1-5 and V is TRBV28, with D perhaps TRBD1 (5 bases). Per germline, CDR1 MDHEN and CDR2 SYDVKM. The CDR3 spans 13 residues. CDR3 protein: CANSRIGVQPQHF. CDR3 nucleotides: TGTGCCAACAGTCGGATAGGGGTACAGCCCCAGCATTTT.

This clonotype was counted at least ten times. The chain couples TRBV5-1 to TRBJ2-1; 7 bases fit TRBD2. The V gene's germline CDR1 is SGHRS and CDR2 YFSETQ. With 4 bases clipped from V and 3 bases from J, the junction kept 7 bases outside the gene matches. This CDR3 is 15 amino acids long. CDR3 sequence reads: CASSLTSSGYNEQFF. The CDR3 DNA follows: TGCGCCAGCAGCCTGACTAGCAGTGGCTACAATGAGCAGTTCTTC. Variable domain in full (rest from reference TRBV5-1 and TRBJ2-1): KAGVTQTPRYLIKTRGQQVTLSCSPISGHRSVSWYQQTPGQGLQFLFEYFSETQRNKGNFPGRFSGRQFSNSRSEMNVSTLELGDSALYLCASSLTSSGYNEQFFGPGTRLTVL.

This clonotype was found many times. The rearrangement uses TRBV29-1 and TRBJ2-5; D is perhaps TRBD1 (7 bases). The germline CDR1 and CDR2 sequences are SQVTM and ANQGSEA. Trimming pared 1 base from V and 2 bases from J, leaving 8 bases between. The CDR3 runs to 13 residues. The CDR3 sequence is CSVEAGGQETQYF. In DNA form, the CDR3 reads TGCAGCGTTGAAGCAGGGGGGCAAGAGACCCAGTACTTC.

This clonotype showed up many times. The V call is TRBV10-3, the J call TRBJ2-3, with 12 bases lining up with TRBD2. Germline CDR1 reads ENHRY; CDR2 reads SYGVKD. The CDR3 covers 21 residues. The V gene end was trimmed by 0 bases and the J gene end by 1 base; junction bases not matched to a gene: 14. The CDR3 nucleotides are TGTGCCATCAGTGAGTCGATGACTAGCGGGAGTTTTTTTTTTGGCACAGATACGCAGTATTTT. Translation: CAISESMTSGSFFFGTDTQYF.

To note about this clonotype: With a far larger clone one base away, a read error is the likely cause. CDR3 DNA: TGTGCCAGCAACACCAGGACGGCCAACACCGGGGAGCTGTTTTTT. Translating it yields CASNTRTANTGELFF. The J gene is TRBJ1-4, the V gene TRBV2; D is unclear. The J call may be incorrect, as the DNA end agrees better with TRBJ2-2. The germline V gene has CDR1 SNHLY and CDR2 FYNNEI. The CDR3 spans 15 residues.

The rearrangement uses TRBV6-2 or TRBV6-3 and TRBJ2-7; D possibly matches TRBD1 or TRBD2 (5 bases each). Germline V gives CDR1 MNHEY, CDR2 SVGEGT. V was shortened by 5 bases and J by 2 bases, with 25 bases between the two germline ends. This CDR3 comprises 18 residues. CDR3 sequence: CASSPRRKSGTATYEQYF. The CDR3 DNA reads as TGTGCCAGCAGTCCGCGAAGGAAATCCGGGACGGCCACCTACGAGCAGTACTTC.

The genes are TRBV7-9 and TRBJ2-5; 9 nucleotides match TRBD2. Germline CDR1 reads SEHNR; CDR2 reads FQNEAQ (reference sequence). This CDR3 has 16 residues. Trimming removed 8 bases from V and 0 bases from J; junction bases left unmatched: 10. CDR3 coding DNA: TGTGCCAGCGTACTAGCGGGCCTCCCGAACCAAGAGACCCAGTACTTC. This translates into CASVLAGLPNQETQYF.

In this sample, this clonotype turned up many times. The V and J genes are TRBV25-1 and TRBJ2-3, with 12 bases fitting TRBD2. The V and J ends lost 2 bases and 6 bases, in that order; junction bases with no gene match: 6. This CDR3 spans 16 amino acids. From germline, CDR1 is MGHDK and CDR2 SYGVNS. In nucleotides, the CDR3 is TGTGCCAGCAGTGAAACTAGCGGGGGGCAAAGGGATACGCAGTATTTT. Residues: CASSETSGGQRDTQYF.

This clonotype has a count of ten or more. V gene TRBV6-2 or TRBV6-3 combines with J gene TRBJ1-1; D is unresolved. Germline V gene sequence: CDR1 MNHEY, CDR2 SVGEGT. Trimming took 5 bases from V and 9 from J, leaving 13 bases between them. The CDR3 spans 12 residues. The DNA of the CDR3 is TGTGCCAGCAGTCGTAAGGGAAACAAAGCTTTCTTT. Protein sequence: CASSRKGNKAFF.

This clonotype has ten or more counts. The CDR3 loop is CASSEVGQNTGELFF. The CDR3 coding sequence is TGTGCCAGCAGTGAAGTCGGTCAGAACACCGGGGAGCTGTTTTTT. The V call is TRBV2, the J call TRBJ2-2; D not certain. The CDR3 extends over 15 amino acids. Germline loops: CDR1 SNHLY, CDR2 FYNNEI. Deletions cut 1 base from V and 1 base from J, with 7 bases between.

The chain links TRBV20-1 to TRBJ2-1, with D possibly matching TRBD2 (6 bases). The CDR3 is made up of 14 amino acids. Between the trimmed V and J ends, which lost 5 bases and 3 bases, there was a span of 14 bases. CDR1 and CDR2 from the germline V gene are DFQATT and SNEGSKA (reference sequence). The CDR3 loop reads CSASPGVDYNEQFF. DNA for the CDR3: TGCAGTGCTTCTCCGGGGGTCGACTACAATGAGCAGTTCTTC.

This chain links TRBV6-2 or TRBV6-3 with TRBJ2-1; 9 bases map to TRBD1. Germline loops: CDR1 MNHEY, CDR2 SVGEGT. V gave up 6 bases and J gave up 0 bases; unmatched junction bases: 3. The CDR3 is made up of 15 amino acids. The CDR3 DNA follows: TGTGCCAGCAGGAAGGGACAGGGCTCCTACAATGAGCAGTTCTTC. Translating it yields CASRKGQGSYNEQFF.

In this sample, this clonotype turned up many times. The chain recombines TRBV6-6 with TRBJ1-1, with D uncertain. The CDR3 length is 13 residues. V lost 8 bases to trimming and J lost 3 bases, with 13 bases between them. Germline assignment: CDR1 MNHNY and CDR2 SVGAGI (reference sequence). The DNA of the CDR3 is TGTGCCAGCCAAGAGGGATTTTACACTGAAGCTTTCTTT. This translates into CASQEGFYTEAFF.

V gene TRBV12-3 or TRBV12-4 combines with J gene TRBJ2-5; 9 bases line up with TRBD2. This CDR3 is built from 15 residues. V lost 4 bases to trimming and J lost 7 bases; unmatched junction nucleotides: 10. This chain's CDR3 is CASSYPILAGWTQYF. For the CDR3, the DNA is TGTGCCAGCAGTTACCCTATTCTAGCGGGGTGGACCCAGTACTTC.